The rows below give T cell receptor beta chains drawn from one sample of a study of CD8+CD57+ T cells in acquired aplastic anemia. TCRdb re-derived calls from the reads in MiXCR, one entry per CDR3 protein. The sample lists about 420,000 distinct CDR3 sequences, about two thirds seen once, with more than 3.5% in the top ten. The sample taken for sequencing was sorted CD4+, CD8+, or CD8+CD57+ T cells (not recorded which) from PBMCs. The receptor source for this set is a human donor in good health, serving as a control. Each CDR3 is given with its conserved first and last residue. Fields, in order: clone size, V gene, D gene, J gene, CDR3 protein, CDR3 DNA. A D gene is named only where the DNA matches it firmly. A clone size is listed for some rows: how often the clone was seen (once, few, many), or a class if it is expanded.

>many|TRBV19|.|TRBJ1-4
CASRSQGVNEKLFF
TGTGCCAGTAGATCGCAGGGAGTGAATGAAAAACTGTTTTTT
>many|TRBV6-6|TRBD1|TRBJ1-6
CASSYSDRGSYSPLHF
TGTGCCAGCAGTTACTCGGACAGGGGGTCTTATTCACCCCTCCACTTT
>.|TRBV12-3/TRBV12-4|TRBD2|TRBJ2-3
CATSPASGEAVDTQYF
TGTGCCACCAGCCCGGCTAGCGGGGAGGCCGTAGATACGCAGTATTTT
>.|TRBV6-5|TRBD1|TRBJ2-3
CASRTGQGVNEQYF
TGTGCCAGCAGAACCGGACAGGGTGTCAATGAGCAGTATTTT
>few|TRBV29-1|.|TRBJ1-4
CSVASSTNEKLFF
TGCAGCGTTGCTAGTTCAACTAATGAAAAACTGTTTTTT
>.|TRBV7-3|.|TRBJ1-3
CASSLISQAGGNTIYF
TGTGCCAGCAGCTTAATTTCGCAAGCAGGCGGAAACACCATATATTTT
>many|TRBV7-2|TRBD2|TRBJ2-3
CAARRGISTDTQYF
TGTGCCGCCCGGCGGGGGATTAGCACAGATACGCAGTATTTT
>many|TRBV29-1|TRBD1|TRBJ1-2
CSVENRQGERGYTF
TGCAGCGTTGAAAATCGACAGGGAGAACGAGGCTACACCTTC
>few|TRBV15|.|TRBJ2-7
CATSRVPGLGEQYF
TGTGCCACCAGCAGAGTCCCAGGGTTGGGCGAGCAGTACTTC
>many|TRBV19|TRBD1|TRBJ1-2
CASSLNPGQGSRGYTF
TGTGCCAGTAGCCTTAATCCGGGACAGGGTTCCCGTGGCTACACCTTC
>.|TRBV6-2/TRBV6-3|.|TRBJ2-5
CASQLGRSGVGMQETQYF
TGTGCCAGCCAGTTAGGGCGGTCAGGGGTCGGTATGCAAGAGACCCAGTACTTC
>.|TRBV2|.|TRBJ2-3
CASSEASTGPAYDKYYF
TGTGCCAGCAGTGAAGCAAGTACGGGGCCGGCCTACGATAAGTACTATTTT
>.|TRBV19|TRBD2|TRBJ2-1
CASSIVGTSGYNEQFF
TGTGCCAGTAGTATAGTAGGGACTAGCGGGTACAATGAGCAGTTCTTC
>.|TRBV7-7|TRBD1|TRBJ2-4
CASSLRRDRGLRAF
TGTGCTAGCAGCTTAAGGCGGGACAGGGGGCTTCGGGCTTTC
>.|TRBV7-9|.|TRBJ2-7
CASSRGGNGLEQHF
TGTGCCAGCAGCCGAGGGGGAAATGGTCTTGAGCAGCACTTC
>.|TRBV6-5|.|TRBJ1-6
CASSLGMTGDNSPLHF
TGTGCCAGCAGCCTAGGCATGACGGGAGATAATTCACCCCTCCACTTT
>.|TRBV25-1|.|TRBJ2-1
CASSGHREYNEQFF
TGTGCCAGCAGTGGCCACAGGGAATACAATGAGCAGTTCTTC
>many|TRBV4-2|.|TRBJ2-2
CASSPRGRSSNTGELFF
TGTGCCAGCAGCCCCCGAGGACGATCTTCGAACACCGGGGAGCTGTTTTTT